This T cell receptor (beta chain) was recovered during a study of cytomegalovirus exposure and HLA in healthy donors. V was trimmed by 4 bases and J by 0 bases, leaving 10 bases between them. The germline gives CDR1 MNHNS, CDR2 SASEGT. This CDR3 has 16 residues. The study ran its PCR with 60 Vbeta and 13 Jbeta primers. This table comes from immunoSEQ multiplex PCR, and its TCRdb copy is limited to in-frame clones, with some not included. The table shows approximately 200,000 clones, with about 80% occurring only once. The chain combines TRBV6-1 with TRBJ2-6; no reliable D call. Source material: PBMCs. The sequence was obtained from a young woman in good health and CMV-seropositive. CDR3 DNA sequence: TGTGCCAGCAGTGCCCAGGCCGGCTCTGGGGCCAACGTCCTGACTTTC. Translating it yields CASSAQAGSGANVLTF.